Listed below are T cell receptor beta chains from one sample, sequenced in a study of glioma-infiltrating T cells after dendritic cell vaccination. The data were produced by immunoSEQ multiplex PCR, yet TCRdb's version contains in-frame clones alone and is incomplete. The sample lists fewer than 85,000 clones; 85% to 90% were seen once. The sample was blood, taken before dendritic cell vaccination. These receptors originate from a human donor with glioblastoma. CDR3s include the opening cysteine and the closing phenylalanine or tryptophan. The order of the fields is D gene, clone size, V gene, J gene, CDR3 protein. A D gene is named only where the DNA matches it firmly. Clone size is stated in some rows and not others, as once, few, many or a class when expanded.

D gene: NA; clone size: few; V gene: TRBV11-1; J gene: TRBJ2-7; CDR3 protein: CASSLEAGRPYEQYF
D gene: TRBD2; clone size: few; V gene: TRBV5-5; J gene: TRBJ2-5; CDR3 protein: CASSLNSGGAETQYF
D gene: TRBD2; clone size: NA; V gene: TRBV4-2; J gene: TRBJ2-3; CDR3 protein: CASSQDSRGLAGARDTQYF
D gene: NA; clone size: NA; V gene: TRBV10-3; J gene: TRBJ1-1; CDR3 protein: CAISAHLNEAFF
D gene: TRBD1; clone size: NA; V gene: TRBV2; J gene: TRBJ2-5; CDR3 protein: CASRIGTEQETQYF
D gene: NA; clone size: once; V gene: TRBV7-9; J gene: TRBJ2-7; CDR3 protein: CASSLARDSPFF
D gene: NA; clone size: NA; V gene: TRBV18; J gene: TRBJ1-5; CDR3 protein: CASSGLGAHQPQHF
D gene: TRBD2; clone size: NA; V gene: TRBV11-2; J gene: TRBJ2-1; CDR3 protein: CASSLVLAGGLNEQFF
D gene: NA; clone size: NA; V gene: TRBV7-6; J gene: TRBJ2-2; CDR3 protein: CASSLGTVNTGELFF
D gene: TRBD1; clone size: NA; V gene: TRBV2; J gene: TRBJ2-7; CDR3 protein: CASTRTGSTNYEQYF